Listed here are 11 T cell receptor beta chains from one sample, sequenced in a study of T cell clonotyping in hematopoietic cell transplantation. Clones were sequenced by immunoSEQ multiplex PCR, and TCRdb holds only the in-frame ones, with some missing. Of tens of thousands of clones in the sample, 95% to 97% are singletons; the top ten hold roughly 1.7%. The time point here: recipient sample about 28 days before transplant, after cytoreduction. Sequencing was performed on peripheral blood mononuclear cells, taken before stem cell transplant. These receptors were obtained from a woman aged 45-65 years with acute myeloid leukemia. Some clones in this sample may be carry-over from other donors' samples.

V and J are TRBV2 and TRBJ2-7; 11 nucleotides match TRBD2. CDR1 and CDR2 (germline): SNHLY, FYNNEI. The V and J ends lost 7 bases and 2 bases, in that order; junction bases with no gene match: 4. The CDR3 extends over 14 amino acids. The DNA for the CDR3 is TGTGCCAGCAAACTAGCGGGAGCTGCCTACGAGCAGTACTTC. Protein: CASKLAGAAYEQYF.

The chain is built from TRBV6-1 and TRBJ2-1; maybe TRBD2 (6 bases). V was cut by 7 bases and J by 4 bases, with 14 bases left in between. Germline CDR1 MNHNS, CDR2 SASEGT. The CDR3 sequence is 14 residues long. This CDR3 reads CASIGDSMYNEQFF. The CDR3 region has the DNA TGTGCCAGCATAGGGGACTCCATGTACAATGAGCAGTTCTTC.

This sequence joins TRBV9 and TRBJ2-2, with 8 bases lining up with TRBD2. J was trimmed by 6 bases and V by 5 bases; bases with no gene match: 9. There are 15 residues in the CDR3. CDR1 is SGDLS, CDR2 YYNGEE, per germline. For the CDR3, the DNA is TGTGCCAGCAGGGTCGGGACTAGTGGTTCCGGGGAGCTGTTTTTT. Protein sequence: CASRVGTSGSGELFF. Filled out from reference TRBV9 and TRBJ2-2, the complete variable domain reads DSGVTQTPKHLITATGQRVTLRCSPRSGDLSVYWYQQSLDQGLQFLIQYYNGEERAKGNILERFSAQQFPDLHSELNLSSLELGDSALYFCASRVGTSGSGELFFGEGSRLTVL.

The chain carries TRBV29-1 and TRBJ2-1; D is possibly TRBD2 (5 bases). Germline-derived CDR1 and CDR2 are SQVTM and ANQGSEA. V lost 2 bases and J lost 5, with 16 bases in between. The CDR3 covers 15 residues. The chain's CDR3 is CSVELLGAHDNEQFF. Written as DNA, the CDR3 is TGCAGCGTTGAATTACTAGGAGCGCATGACAATGAGCAGTTCTTC.

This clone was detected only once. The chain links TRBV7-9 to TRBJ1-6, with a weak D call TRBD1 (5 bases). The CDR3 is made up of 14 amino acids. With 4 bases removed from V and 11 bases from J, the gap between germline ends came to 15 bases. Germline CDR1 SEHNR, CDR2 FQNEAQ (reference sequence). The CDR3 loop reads CASSYRGSGTPLHF. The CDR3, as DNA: TGTGCCAGCAGCTACCGGGGCTCTGGGACACCCCTCCACTTT.

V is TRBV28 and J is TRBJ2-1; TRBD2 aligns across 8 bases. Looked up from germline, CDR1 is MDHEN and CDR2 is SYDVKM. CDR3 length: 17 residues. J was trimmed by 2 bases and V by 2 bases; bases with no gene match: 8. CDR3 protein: CASSLQLSGGTYNEQFF. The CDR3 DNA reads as TGTGCCAGCAGTTTACAGTTGTCGGGAGGGACCTACAATGAGCAGTTCTTC.

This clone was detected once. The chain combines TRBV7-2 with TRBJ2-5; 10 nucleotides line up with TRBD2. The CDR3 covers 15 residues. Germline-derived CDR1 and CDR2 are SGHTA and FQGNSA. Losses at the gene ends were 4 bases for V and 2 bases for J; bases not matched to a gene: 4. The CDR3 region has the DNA TGTGCCAGCAGCTCCGAGCGGGGGGGTCAAGAGACCCAGTACTTC. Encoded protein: CASSSERGGQETQYF. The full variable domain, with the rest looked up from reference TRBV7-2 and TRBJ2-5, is GAGVSQSPSNKVTEKGKDVELRCDPISGHTALYWYRQSLGQGLEFLIYFQGNSAPDKSGLPSDRFSAERTGGSVSTLTIQRTQQEDSAVYLCASSSERGGQETQYFGPGTRLLVL.

Here the CDR3 reads CASSYGWGAYEQYF. The CDR3 nucleotides are TGTGCCAGCAGTTACGGGTGGGGGGCCTACGAGCAGTACTTC. The chain recombines TRBV6-5 with TRBJ2-7; tentative D call: TRBD2 (6 bases). Germline V gives CDR1 MNHEY, CDR2 SVGAGI. V dropped 2 bases and J dropped 2 bases, with 10 bases sitting between them. The CDR3 is 14 amino acids.

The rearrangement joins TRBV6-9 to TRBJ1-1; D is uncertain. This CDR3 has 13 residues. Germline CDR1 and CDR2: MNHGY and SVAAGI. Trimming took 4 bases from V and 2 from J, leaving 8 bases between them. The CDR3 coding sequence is TGTGCCAGCAGTTCCGGACCTAACACTGAAGCTTTCTTT. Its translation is CASSSGPNTEAFF.

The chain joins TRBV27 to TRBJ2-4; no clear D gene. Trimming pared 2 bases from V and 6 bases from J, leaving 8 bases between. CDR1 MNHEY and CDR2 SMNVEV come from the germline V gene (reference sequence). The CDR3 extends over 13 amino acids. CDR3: CASSLNRPNIQYF. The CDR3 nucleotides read TGTGCCAGCAGTTTAAACAGACCAAACATTCAGTACTTC.

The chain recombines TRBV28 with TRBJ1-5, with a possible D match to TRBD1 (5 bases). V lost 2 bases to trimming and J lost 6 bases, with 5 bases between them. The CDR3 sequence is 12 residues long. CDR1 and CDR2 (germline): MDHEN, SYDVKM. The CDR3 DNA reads TGTGCCAGCAGTTTAAGGGGTCAGCCCCAGCATTTT. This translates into CASSLRGQPQHF.